The 31 T cell receptor beta chains below come from one sample, sequenced in a study of blood T cell repertoires in COVID-19. Libraries were prepared by immunoSEQ multiplex PCR; TCRdb keeps only in-frame clonotypes and omits some of them. The sample records about 310,000 clones, around 87% being singletons. Sequenced sample: peripheral blood. The receptors come from a woman aged 40-49 years with COVID-19, enrolled during active disease.

CDR3 residues: CASSILLGGSYNEQFF. The CDR3 DNA reads TGTGCCAGCAGTATCCTCCTAGGAGGTTCCTACAATGAGCAGTTCTTC. The chain carries TRBV28 and TRBJ2-1, with TRBD2 as a possible D gene (5 bases). This CDR3 has 16 amino acids. CDR1 is MDHEN, CDR2 SYDVKM, per germline. The V end lost 5 bases, the J end lost 1 base, and 15 bases lay between the germline ends.

This chain connects TRBV27 to TRBJ2-7; 8 nucleotides align to TRBD1. The V gene end was trimmed by 4 bases and the J gene end by 0 bases; junction bases not matched to a gene: 8. In germline, CDR1 is MNHEY, CDR2 SMNVEV (reference sequence). The CDR3 is 16 residues long. This CDR3 is CASSYGAGQGSYEQYF. CDR3 sequence (DNA): TGTGCCAGCAGTTACGGGGCCGGACAGGGCTCCTACGAGCAGTACTTC.

CDR3 nucleotide sequence: TGTGCCAGCAGTTATAGGGGGACGGGGCAAGAGACCCAGTACTTC. It encodes CASSYRGTGQETQYF. The V and J genes are TRBV6-6 and TRBJ2-5; possibly TRBD1 for D (6 bases). Germline loops: CDR1 MNHNY, CDR2 SVGAGI (reference sequence). This CDR3 is built from 15 residues. The germline V and J ends were trimmed by 3 bases and 2 bases, with 13 bases remaining between them.

This chain joins TRBV7-2 and TRBJ2-2, with 7 bases lining up with TRBD2. Trimming at V came to 1 base and at J to 7 bases, leaving 3 bases not matched to a gene. Germline CDR1 SGHTA, CDR2 FQGNSA. This CDR3 is 14 amino acids long. CDR3: CASSLVQRDGELFF. The CDR3 nucleotides read TGTGCCAGCAGCTTAGTACAGCGGGACGGGGAGCTGTTTTTT.

V is TRBV7-2 and J is TRBJ1-3; TRBD1 is a possible D gene (6 bases). CDR1 and CDR2 (germline): SGHTA, FQGNSA. Trimming removed 4 bases from V and 4 bases from J, with 17 bases in between. This CDR3 is 16 amino acids long. The CDR3 loop reads CASSSRTAFGGNTIYF. The CDR3 DNA follows: TGTGCCAGCAGCTCTCGGACAGCCTTCGGAGGAAACACCATATATTTT. Full variable domain (rest looked up from reference TRBV7-2 and TRBJ1-3): GAGVSQSPSNKVTEKGKDVELRCDPISGHTALYWYRQSLGQGLEFLIYFQGNSAPDKSGLPSDRFSAERTGGSVSTLTIQRTQQEDSAVYLCASSSRTAFGGNTIYFGEGSWLTVV.

In DNA form, the CDR3 reads TGTGCCAGCAGTTACCCCGGTTGGCTAGCCACTTACGAGCAGTACTTC. This translates into CASSYPGWLATYEQYF. This rearrangement joins TRBV6-2 or TRBV6-3 to TRBJ2-7; maybe TRBD2 (5 bases). V was cut by 2 bases and J by 4 bases, with 18 bases left in between. CDR1 and CDR2 from the germline V gene are MNHEY and SVGEGT. The CDR3 covers 16 residues.

This chain uses TRBV10-2 with TRBJ2-5; the D gene is possibly TRBD1 (6 bases). The CDR3 sequence is 16 residues long. V shed 3 bases and J shed 1 base, with 15 bases lying between them. The V gene's germline CDR1 is WSHSY and CDR2 SAAADI. CDR3 nucleotide sequence: TGCGCCAGCAGTGATTCAGGGGCCACCCCCCAAGAGACCCAGTACTTC. This gives the protein CASSDSGATPQETQYF.

CDR3 sequence: CASSDSFYGYTF. The CDR3 DNA is TGTGCCAGTAGCGACAGCTTCTATGGCTACACCTTC. The chain couples TRBV19 to TRBJ1-2; possibly TRBD1 for D (5 bases). The V gene lost 6 bases and the J gene lost 4 bases, with 9 bases spanning the gap. The CDR3 covers 12 residues. The V gene's germline CDR1 is LNHDA and CDR2 SQIVND (reference sequence).

The rearrangement links TRBV5-1 to TRBJ1-4; D is possibly TRBD1 (6 bases). The V gene lost 0 bases and the J gene lost 8 bases, with 14 bases spanning the gap. The CDR3 consists of 15 residues. Germline V gene sequence: CDR1 SGHRS, CDR2 YFSETQ. DNA of the CDR3: TGCGCCAGCAGCTTGGCGGGGACACGAGAGGAAAAACTGTTTTTT. This encodes CASSLAGTREEKLFF.

In this sample, this clone turned up once. CDR3 loop: CASSKRDRGETQYF. In DNA, the CDR3 is TGTGCCAGCAGTAAAAGGGACAGGGGAGAGACCCAGTACTTC. The V call is TRBV6-5, the J call TRBJ2-5; 10 bases align to TRBD1. V shed 5 bases and J 4 bases; nucleotides not matched to a gene: 4. The germline V gene has CDR1 MNHEY and CDR2 SVGAGI. The CDR3 runs 14 residues.

This clone was recorded a few times. The V and J genes are TRBV5-1 and TRBJ1-2, with a weak D call TRBD1 (5 bases). Germline V gives CDR1 SGHRS, CDR2 YFSETQ. This CDR3 is 15 amino acids long. Trimming pared 0 bases from V and 5 bases from J, leaving 14 bases between. The CDR3 loop is CASSLGRGYEYGYTF. In DNA, the CDR3 is TGCGCCAGCAGCTTGGGTAGGGGTTACGAATATGGCTACACCTTC.

This rearrangement joins TRBV27 to TRBJ2-3, with D perhaps matching TRBD2 (5 bases). V was shortened by 3 bases and J by 2 bases, with 9 bases between the two germline ends. The germline V gene encodes CDR1 MNHEY and CDR2 SMNVEV (reference sequence). This CDR3 region has 14 residues. The CDR3 here is CASSFVSVTDTQYF. As DNA, the CDR3 is TGTGCCAGCAGTTTCGTTAGCGTCACAGATACGCAGTATTTT.

The chain combines TRBV28 with TRBJ2-2; 11 positions agree with TRBD2. Trimming took 6 bases from V and 5 from J; bases not matched to a gene: 5. The CDR3 runs 15 residues. CDR1 and CDR2 from the germline V gene are MDHEN and SYDVKM. In DNA, the CDR3 is TGTGCCAGCAGCCAACTAGCGGGAGAGACCGGGGAGCTGTTTTTT. This gives the protein CASSQLAGETGELFF.

This chain uses TRBV24-1 with TRBJ1-2; D gene unclear. Germline assignment: CDR1 KGHDR and CDR2 SFDVKD. Trimming pared 0 bases from V and 4 bases from J, leaving 5 bases between. The CDR3 contains 13 residues. CDR3 residues: CATSDLGSYGYTF. CDR3 nucleotide sequence: TGTGCCACCAGTGATTTGGGTAGCTATGGCTACACCTTC.

This clone was counted between two and nine times. The rearrangement joins TRBV27 to TRBJ1-1; D is undetermined. There are 16 residues in the CDR3. Trimming stripped 2 bases from V and 4 bases from J, with 17 bases between. Germline V gives CDR1 MNHEY, CDR2 SMNVEV (reference sequence). The CDR3 nucleotides are TGTGCCAGCAGTTTAAGGCCGAATACGGGGAGCACTGAAGCTTTCTTT. Amino acid sequence: CASSLRPNTGSTEAFF.

This rearrangement joins TRBV5-6 to TRBJ2-5, with 9 bases aligning to TRBD2. The length of the CDR3 is 15 residues. V was pared by 0 bases and J by 5 bases, with 5 bases of the junction left unmatched. Germline assignment: CDR1 SGHDT and CDR2 YYEEEE. This CDR3 reads CASSLVAGGRETQYF. The CDR3 DNA reads as TGTGCCAGCAGCTTGGTGGCGGGAGGGAGGGAGACCCAGTACTTC.

The chain recombines TRBV5-4 with TRBJ1-1, with D unresolved. V was trimmed by 3 bases and J by 0 bases, leaving 6 bases between them. The CDR3 spans 13 residues. Germline V lookup: CDR1 SGHNT, CDR2 YYREEE (reference sequence). CDR3 DNA: TGTGCCAGCAGCTCCGTAGTGAACACTGAAGCTTTCTTT. Residues: CASSSVVNTEAFF.

This chain uses TRBV12-3 or TRBV12-4 with TRBJ1-5; D is unresolved. CDR3 length: 13 amino acids. Trimming removed 6 bases from V and 2 bases from J, with 8 bases in between. For the CDR3, the DNA is TGTGCCAGCAGGTTCGGGGGCAATCAGCCCCAGCATTTT. This gives the protein CASRFGGNQPQHF.

The genes are TRBV2 and TRBJ1-1; 10 nucleotides line up with TRBD1. Germline loops: CDR1 SNHLY, CDR2 FYNNEI. With 6 bases clipped from V and 9 bases from J, the junction kept 10 bases outside the gene matches. The CDR3 length is 14 residues. CDR3 in amino acids: CASRTTGTGVQAFF. DNA of the CDR3: TGTGCCAGCAGAACGACCGGGACAGGGGTTCAAGCTTTCTTT.

The chain joins TRBV28 to TRBJ1-2, with TRBD1 identical over 9 bases. This CDR3 has 14 amino acids. The V gene's germline CDR1 is MDHEN and CDR2 SYDVKM. Trimming at V came to 5 bases and at J to 6 bases, leaving 7 bases not matched to a gene. DNA of the CDR3: TGTGCCAGCAGTACAGGGGGCCCAGGAGATGGCTACACCTTC. Its protein is CASSTGGPGDGYTF.

The genes are TRBV27 and TRBJ2-5; 9 nucleotides align to TRBD1. The CDR3 length is 16 residues. The V gene end was trimmed by 0 bases and the J gene end by 3 bases; junction bases not matched to a gene: 5. Germline assignment: CDR1 MNHEY and CDR2 SMNVEV (reference sequence). The CDR3 nucleotides are TGTGCCAGCAGTTTATCTGGGACAGGGTGGGAAGAGACCCAGTACTTC. Protein product: CASSLSGTGWEETQYF.

The gene calls are TRBV19 and TRBJ2-7; D is perhaps TRBD1 (6 bases). V lost 5 bases and J 3 bases, leaving 11 bases between the germline ends. The germline V gene has CDR1 LNHDA and CDR2 SQIVND (reference sequence). The CDR3 runs 13 residues. The CDR3 bases are TGTGCCAGTAGTCTCACAGGGTACTACGAGCAGTACTTC. This translates into CASSLTGYYEQYF.

To note about this clone: Germline and junction disagree at one end, which may indicate a read error. The gene calls are TRBV5-1 and TRBJ2-7; 10 bases fit TRBD1. This CDR3 is 13 amino acids long. The germline V gene encodes CDR1 SGHRS and CDR2 YFSETQ. The CDR3 DNA is TGCGCCAGCAGCTTGGCGACAGGGGGCAATTTGGTCTTC. This encodes CASSLATGGNLVF.

The gene calls are TRBV19 and TRBJ1-1; D not certain. The germline gives CDR1 LNHDA, CDR2 SQIVND (reference sequence). The CDR3 spans 12 residues. Trimming removed 0 bases from V and 6 bases from J, with 5 bases in between. CDR3 DNA sequence: TGTGCCAGTAGTATAGATCCGGCTGAAGCTTTCTTT. It yields the protein CASSIDPAEAFF.

The chain has TRBV14 and TRBJ2-5; tentatively, D is TRBD2 (6 bases). Trimming cost V 7 bases and J 4 bases, with 16 bases left between them. Germline V gene data show CDR1 as SGHDN and CDR2 as FVKESK. The CDR3 extends over 14 amino acids. The CDR3 DNA reads TGTGCCAGCAACCTTGGGGGGACCGGAGAGACCCAGTACTTC. It specifies CASNLGGTGETQYF.

The chain couples TRBV5-1 to TRBJ1-1; 9 bases match TRBD1. Germline V gene sequence: CDR1 SGHRS, CDR2 YFSETQ. The CDR3 runs 16 residues. V gave up 0 bases and J gave up 0 bases; unmatched junction bases: 3. The CDR3 coding sequence is TGCGCCAGCAGCTTGGGGACAGGGGCCATGAACACTGAAGCTTTCTTT. Translated: CASSLGTGAMNTEAFF.

The chain links TRBV5-1 to TRBJ1-1; 7 bases match TRBD1. Germline V lookup: CDR1 SGHRS, CDR2 YFSETQ. CDR3 length equals 15 residues. V lost 0 bases and J lost 8; bases outside the gene matches: 10. CDR3 sequence (DNA): TGCGCCAGCAGCTTGGCCCCATCCGACAGGGTGGAAGCTTTCTTT. Amino acid sequence: CASSLAPSDRVEAFF.

This sequence joins TRBV28 and TRBJ1-5, with TRBD1 matching 7 bases. J gave up 6 bases and V 3 bases, and 5 bases lay outside the gene matches. Per the germline V gene, CDR1 is MDHEN and CDR2 is SYDVKM. The CDR3 totals 14 residues. The CDR3: CASSLNRGIQPQHF. For the CDR3, the DNA is TGTGCCAGCAGTTTGAACAGGGGAATTCAGCCCCAGCATTTT. Supplemented by reference TRBV28 and TRBJ1-5, the full variable domain reads DVKVTQSSRYLVKRTGEKVFLECVQDMDHENMFWYRQDPGLGLRLIYFSYDVKMKEKGDIPEGYSVSREKKERFSLILESASTNQTSMYLCASSLNRGIQPQHFGDGTRLSIL.

The V call is TRBV29-1, the J call TRBJ2-2; 8 bases fit TRBD2. Losses at the gene ends were 6 bases for V and 1 base for J; bases not matched to a gene: 4. The CDR3 is 14 residues long. CDR1 SQVTM and CDR2 ANQGSEA come from the germline V gene. The CDR3 nucleotides read TGCAGCGTACAGCTAGCGGGGAACACCGGGGAGCTGTTTTTT. It translates to CSVQLAGNTGELFF.

This clone appeared a few times. The rearrangement links TRBV5-6 to TRBJ1-6, with D maybe TRBD1 (6 bases). This CDR3 is built from 15 residues. CDR1 SGHDT and CDR2 YYEEEE come from the germline V gene. V lost 1 base to trimming and J lost 11 bases, with 16 bases between them. CDR3 nucleotides: TGTGCCAGCAGCTTGTTAGACAGGATTACGGCACCCCTCCACTTT. Amino acids: CASSLLDRITAPLHF.

The rearrangement joins TRBV5-6 to TRBJ1-3; no clear D gene. Germline V gene lookup returns CDR1 SGHDT and CDR2 YYEEEE. The length of the CDR3 is 15 residues. V lost 4 bases, J lost 2 bases, and 13 bases lay in between. The CDR3 DNA follows: TGTGCCAGCAGCCGAGCGACGAGAACTGGAAACACCATATATTTT. This codes for CASSRATRTGNTIYF.